Sequencing of this TCR beta chain was carried out in a study of control samples from healthy donors and cancer patients. Sequenced by immunoSEQ multiplex PCR; TCRdb stores in-frame clones only, minus some. This table holds about 120,000 clones, 80% to 90% found once. The sequence was collected from a man aged 25 to 45 in good health. Material for sequencing was blood.

CDR3 in amino acids: CASSGQGPGELFF. CDR3 nucleotides: TGTGCCAGCAGCGGACAGGGCCCCGGGGAGCTGTTTTTT. The rearrangement links TRBV2 to TRBJ2-2, with 8 bases matching TRBD1. In germline, CDR1 is SNHLY, CDR2 FYNNEI. The V gene end was trimmed by 6 bases and the J gene end by 6 bases; junction bases not matched to a gene: 3. The CDR3 extends over 13 amino acids.